This TCR beta chain was observed in a study of CD8+ T cells in alopecia areata (dated by TCRdb to the late 2010s). Study-wide context: High-throughput TCRbeta sequencing was used to examine T cell clonal expansion in alopecia areata in both the C3H/HeJ mouse model and human patients. Scalp tissue and sorted CD4+ and CD8+ peripheral blood T cells from patchy and totalis/universalis alopecia areata patients and from healthy controls were covered by human TCRbeta sequencing. RNA came from the PAXgene miRNA kit for fixed scalp, the miRNeasy kit for PBMCs, and the RNeasy kit for mouse skin. Scalp clonality was compared among normal scalp (n=4), patchy alopecia areata scalp (n=8), and alopecia totalis/universalis scalp (n=8). Amplification of TCRbeta CDR3 regions was done by immunoSEQ multiplex PCR using 35 Vbeta forward primers and 13 Jbeta reverse primers. Here is what the overall study found, with its caveats: Compared with mice, TCR sequences shared between patients were less clear, possibly partly because of HLA diversity across the patient population. Scalp TCR repertoire analysis is complicated because resident alphabeta T cells in normal human skin are also sequenced, whereas mouse skin is dominated by gammadelta T cells. Lesional scalp, especially in alopecia totalis/universalis, showed higher clonality and more expanded CD8+ clones than normal scalp, suggesting antigenic drive.

The CDR3, cysteine through phenylalanine, is 14 amino acids long. The read is trimmed to its CDR3 DNA, 42 bases read in frame from base 1. Here V drops 5 bases and J drops 3 bases, and the junction holds 1 base not matched to any gene. CDR1 and CDR2 are drawn from the germline V gene: SGHTA, FQGTGA. Points on this clone: Its antigen is still unknown. No base quality values were provided; no much bigger clone lies one nucleotide off.

PBMCs were isolated by density centrifugation and stained for CD3, CD4 and CD8, after which CD4+ and CD8+ T cells were sorted on a FACSAria. Scalp biopsies and blood samples were obtained from unaffected controls. The library was made by the immunoSEQ multiplex PCR assay. RNA was extracted from all samples and reverse transcribed into cDNA, which served as template for TCR sequencing. First-strand cDNA was synthesized with SuperScript III using a 2:1 mix of oligo-dT and random hexamers. Amplification bias was assessed with a synthetic immune receptor repertoire, and residual bias was removed computationally. In the original analysis: Raw reads were preprocessed to remove errors, and CDR3 was defined according to IMGT conventions as the region from the conserved cysteine to phenylalanine. Clonality was calculated as 1 minus Shannon entropy normalized by log2 of the number of productive unique TCRs. Whether each scalp clone was CD4 or CD8 was inferred by checking scalp TCRbeta sequences against the CD4 and CD8 repertoires from sorted blood. TCRdb holds this immuneACCESS table with in-frame rearrangements only. Some clones are missing; in checked studies, unresolved V genes explain under half, and the rest has no known cause. V, J and clone size are those of that table, while D and trimming were read from the DNA. This sample gives 90,000 to 130,000 clones in total; roughly 60% of them show up just once. Around 20% of the sample lies in the top ten.

Recombination linked TRBV7-3 to TRBJ1-6; 7 bases in the middle match TRBD1. Material for sequencing was CD8+ T cells sorted from blood. This TCR was recovered from a human donor in good health. The DNA sequence reads TGTGCCAGCAGCACAGGGGTCTATAATTCACCCCTCCACTTT. Its product reads: CASSTGVYNSPLHF. This CDR3, with the reference TRBV7-3 and TRBJ1-6 proteins standing in past its ends, gives the full variable domain GAGVSQTPSNKVTEKGKYVELRCDPISGHTALYWYRQSLGQGPEFLIYFQGTGAADDSGLPNDRFFAVRPEGSVSTLKIQRTERGDSAVYLCASSTGVYNSPLHFGNGTRLTVT.